These T cell receptor beta chains were read from a single sample in a study of T cell changes during pregnancy in multiple sclerosis. Profiling relied on immunoSEQ multiplex PCR, and the TCRdb table lists in-frame clones only, not all of them. The sample comprises roughly 77,000 clones, approximately 92% of which are singletons, and around 2% rests with the top ten. The sample in question was peripheral blood, obtained in the second trimester of pregnancy. The receptor source for this set is a female donor with multiple sclerosis, enrolled in a pregnancy study. Both conserved end residues are part of each CDR3. D genes are given only for firm matches. Expanded clones get a size class; other rows say once, few or many, or leave the size out.

j_call: TRBJ2-3
clone_size: -
d_call: -
v_call: TRBV11-2
cdr3_nt: TGTGCCAGCAGCTTAGATCTGGGGGGAGTCACAGATACGCAGTATTTT
cdr3_aa: CASSLDLGGVTDTQYF

j_call: TRBJ2-7
clone_size: -
d_call: TRBD2
v_call: TRBV27
cdr3_nt: TGTGCCAGCAGTTTAAGACTAGCGGGGGGCGAGCAGTACTTC
cdr3_aa: CASSLRLAGGEQYF

j_call: TRBJ1-5
clone_size: -
d_call: -
v_call: TRBV7-8
cdr3_nt: TGTGCCAGCAGCTTAGGACGAGTCCCCCGGAGAAATGGGCCCCAGCATTTT
cdr3_aa: CASSLGRVPRRNGPQHF

j_call: TRBJ1-6
clone_size: -
d_call: TRBD1
v_call: TRBV7-3
cdr3_nt: TGTGCCAGCAGCTTGAGCGGGACAGGGGGCTCCTATAATTCACCCCTCCACTTT
cdr3_aa: CASSLSGTGGSYNSPLHF

j_call: TRBJ1-1
clone_size: few
d_call: -
v_call: TRBV11-3
cdr3_nt: TGTGCCAGCAGCCACAGGGATAACACTGAAGCTTTCTTT
cdr3_aa: CASSHRDNTEAFF

j_call: TRBJ1-1
clone_size: -
d_call: -
v_call: TRBV5-1
cdr3_nt: TGCGCCAGCAGCACGACCGGGAGATTGAACACTGAAGCTTTCTTT
cdr3_aa: CASSTTGRLNTEAFF

j_call: TRBJ2-7
clone_size: -
d_call: -
v_call: TRBV7-3
cdr3_nt: TGTGCCAGCAGCTTAAACTCGGCTAGCTCCTACGAGCAGTACTTC
cdr3_aa: CASSLNSASSYEQYF

j_call: TRBJ1-6
clone_size: few
d_call: -
v_call: TRBV4-3
cdr3_nt: TGCGCCAGCAGCCAAGGCGGTCAGAAAAATTCACCCCTCCACTTT
cdr3_aa: CASSQGGQKNSPLHF

j_call: TRBJ2-5
clone_size: -
d_call: -
v_call: TRBV27
cdr3_nt: TGTGCCAGCAGTTTTCTGGGGGGAGAGACCCAGTACTTC
cdr3_aa: CASSFLGGETQYF

j_call: TRBJ1-2
clone_size: once
d_call: -
v_call: TRBV5-6
cdr3_nt: TGTGCCAGCAGCTTGGCCGGTCACTATGGCTACACCTTC
cdr3_aa: CASSLAGHYGYTF

j_call: TRBJ2-2
clone_size: -
d_call: TRBD2
v_call: TRBV7-6
cdr3_nt: TGTGCCAGCAGCCTTAGCTATAGCGGGGCAAACACCGGGGAGCTGTTTTTT
cdr3_aa: CASSLSYSGANTGELFF

j_call: TRBJ2-7
clone_size: -
d_call: -
v_call: TRBV29-1
cdr3_nt: TGCAGCGTTGACTGGCCGGGGACCTACGAGCAGTACTTC
cdr3_aa: CSVDWPGTYEQYF

j_call: TRBJ2-6
clone_size: -
d_call: -
v_call: TRBV29-1
cdr3_nt: TGCAGCGTTGATCTGGTAGGGGGTGGGGCCAACGTCCTGACTTTC
cdr3_aa: CSVDLVGGGANVLTF

j_call: TRBJ2-3
clone_size: -
d_call: TRBD1
v_call: TRBV5-6
cdr3_nt: TGTGCCAGCTCGGACAGGGGGACAGATACGCAGTATTTT
cdr3_aa: CASSDRGTDTQYF

j_call: TRBJ1-1
clone_size: -
d_call: TRBD1
v_call: TRBV28
cdr3_nt: TGTGCCAGCAGTCCGGGAGGGACAGGGAGCTTGGGAGGTGAAGCTTTCTTT
cdr3_aa: CASSPGGTGSLGGEAFF

j_call: TRBJ2-7
clone_size: -
d_call: -
v_call: TRBV27
cdr3_nt: TGTGCCAGCAGTAGATTCCAGGGATACGAGCAGTACTTC
cdr3_aa: CASSRFQGYEQYF

j_call: TRBJ2-7
clone_size: -
d_call: TRBD1
v_call: TRBV11-3
cdr3_nt: TGTGCCAGCAGCTTAGAACCGGGACAGGGGGTCGAGCAGTACTTC
cdr3_aa: CASSLEPGQGVEQYF

j_call: TRBJ2-1
clone_size: -
d_call: TRBD1
v_call: TRBV19
cdr3_nt: TGTGCCAGTAGTATCAGGGACAGGTTATACAATGAGCAGTTCTTC
cdr3_aa: CASSIRDRLYNEQFF

j_call: TRBJ1-5
clone_size: once
d_call: -
v_call: TRBV7-3
cdr3_nt: TGTGCCAGCAGCCTCGGCCGTGAGGTCAATCAGCCCCAGCATTTT
cdr3_aa: CASSLGREVNQPQHF

j_call: TRBJ1-5
clone_size: few
d_call: -
v_call: TRBV15
cdr3_nt: TGTGCCACCAGCATAATGGGGGGGCTTGTTGGTCAGCCCCAGCATTTT
cdr3_aa: CATSIMGGLVGQPQHF

j_call: TRBJ1-1
clone_size: -
d_call: -
v_call: TRBV14
cdr3_nt: TGTGCCAGCAGCCGGGAGTTGAGCTTCACTGAAGCTTTCTTT
cdr3_aa: CASSRELSFTEAFF

j_call: TRBJ2-5
clone_size: -
d_call: TRBD1
v_call: TRBV30
cdr3_nt: TGTGCCTGGAGTGTACAGGGGTCGGAGACCCAGTACTTC
cdr3_aa: CAWSVQGSETQYF

j_call: TRBJ2-5
clone_size: -
d_call: -
v_call: TRBV6-4
cdr3_nt: TGTGCCAGCAGTGACTCGGTGCGCTTGGAGACCCAGTACTTC
cdr3_aa: CASSDSVRLETQYF

j_call: TRBJ2-2
clone_size: -
d_call: -
v_call: TRBV27
cdr3_nt: TGTGCCAGCAGTTTGGGCTACACCGGGGAGCTGTTTTTT
cdr3_aa: CASSLGYTGELFF

j_call: TRBJ2-2
clone_size: -
d_call: TRBD1
v_call: TRBV6-1
cdr3_nt: TGTGCCAGCAGTGAATCGGGACAGGGGGCCGGGGAGCTGTTTTTT
cdr3_aa: CASSESGQGAGELFF

j_call: TRBJ1-4
clone_size: -
d_call: -
v_call: TRBV5-6
cdr3_nt: TGTGCCAGCAGCGAAACAGGCAGATCAACTAATGAAAAACTGTTTTTT
cdr3_aa: CASSETGRSTNEKLFF

j_call: TRBJ1-2
clone_size: -
d_call: -
v_call: TRBV2
cdr3_nt: TGTGCCAGCAGTGTGGTACAGGACGGGGGCTACACCTTC
cdr3_aa: CASSVVQDGGYTF

j_call: TRBJ2-1
clone_size: -
d_call: TRBD2
v_call: TRBV7-3
cdr3_nt: TGTGCCAGCAGCCTACGGCCGGGGGGACGGGGTGAGCAGTTCTTC
cdr3_aa: CASSLRPGGRGEQFF

j_call: TRBJ2-5
clone_size: -
d_call: TRBD2
v_call: TRBV4-1
cdr3_nt: TGCGCCAGCAGCCAAAGTTCGCGGGTGGGGGGGGAGACCCAGTACTTC
cdr3_aa: CASSQSSRVGGETQYF

j_call: TRBJ1-1
clone_size: once
d_call: -
v_call: TRBV6-6
cdr3_nt: TGTGCCAGCAGTTACGGTTCGAGGAACACTGAAGCTTTCTTT
cdr3_aa: CASSYGSRNTEAFF

j_call: TRBJ2-7
clone_size: -
d_call: -
v_call: TRBV19
cdr3_nt: TGTGCCAGTAATTCGGGGGGCGTCTACGAGCAGTACTTC
cdr3_aa: CASNSGGVYEQYF

j_call: TRBJ2-2
clone_size: -
d_call: -
v_call: TRBV11-2
cdr3_nt: TGTGCCAGCAACTTTTTCCGAGACAGCGGGGAGCTGTTTTTT
cdr3_aa: CASNFFRDSGELFF

j_call: TRBJ2-2
clone_size: -
d_call: TRBD2
v_call: TRBV6-5
cdr3_nt: TGTGCCAGCAGTTACGGACTAGCGGGACACACCGGGGAGCTGTTTTTT
cdr3_aa: CASSYGLAGHTGELFF

j_call: TRBJ1-5
clone_size: few
d_call: TRBD1
v_call: TRBV19
cdr3_nt: TGTGCCAGTAGTCGAGACAGGGGAGGTGGCAATCAGCCCCAGCATTTT
cdr3_aa: CASSRDRGGGNQPQHF

j_call: TRBJ2-7
clone_size: -
d_call: TRBD2
v_call: TRBV11-2
cdr3_nt: TGTGCCAGCAGCTTATCCCTAGCGGGAACCTACGAGCAGTACTTC
cdr3_aa: CASSLSLAGTYEQYF

j_call: TRBJ2-7
clone_size: -
d_call: TRBD2
v_call: TRBV28
cdr3_nt: TGTGCCAGCAGTTCGGGGACTACCTACGAGCAGTACTTC
cdr3_aa: CASSSGTTYEQYF

j_call: TRBJ1-1
clone_size: -
d_call: -
v_call: TRBV29-1
cdr3_nt: TGCAGCGTCGAATTCCCGGACTTCCTGATGACTGAAGCTTTCTTT
cdr3_aa: CSVEFPDFLMTEAFF

j_call: TRBJ2-5
clone_size: once
d_call: TRBD2
v_call: TRBV7-9
cdr3_nt: TGTGCCAGCAGCTTTAGCGGGAGTATGAGGGAGACCCAGTACTTC
cdr3_aa: CASSFSGSMRETQYF

j_call: TRBJ2-3
clone_size: -
d_call: TRBD2
v_call: TRBV20-1
cdr3_nt: TGCAGTGGGGCGGACGGGAGGGAGTATTTT
cdr3_aa: CSGADGREYF

j_call: TRBJ2-2
clone_size: -
d_call: TRBD2
v_call: TRBV9
cdr3_nt: TGTGCCAGCAGCGTGTTAGCGGGGATGAACACCGGGGAGCTGTTTTTT
cdr3_aa: CASSVLAGMNTGELFF

j_call: TRBJ2-1
clone_size: -
d_call: -
v_call: TRBV2
cdr3_nt: TGTGCCATCCGACAGGGGGGGGCGGGAGGGCCCGCGGCCTACAATGAGCAGTTCTTC
cdr3_aa: CAIRQGGAGGPAAYNEQFF

j_call: TRBJ1-1
clone_size: -
d_call: -
v_call: TRBV28
cdr3_nt: TGTGCCAGCAGTCCAACAGTATCCACTGAAGCTTTCTTT
cdr3_aa: CASSPTVSTEAFF

j_call: TRBJ2-7
clone_size: -
d_call: TRBD1
v_call: TRBV7-2
cdr3_nt: TGTGCCAGCAGCTTAGTTGGGACAGTCTTGGCGTACGAGCAGTACTTC
cdr3_aa: CASSLVGTVLAYEQYF

j_call: TRBJ1-1
clone_size: -
d_call: -
v_call: TRBV19
cdr3_nt: TGTGCCACAAGCCGGGACACCGTGAACACTGAAGCTTTCTTT
cdr3_aa: CATSRDTVNTEAFF

j_call: TRBJ2-5
clone_size: -
d_call: -
v_call: TRBV29-1
cdr3_nt: TGCAGCGTCAAGGGGTTTTGGGAGACCCAGTACTTC
cdr3_aa: CSVKGFWETQYF

j_call: TRBJ2-1
clone_size: -
d_call: TRBD1
v_call: TRBV29-1
cdr3_nt: TGCAGCGTGGACACCACCGGGACAGTTAACAATGAGCAGTTCTTC
cdr3_aa: CSVDTTGTVNNEQFF

j_call: TRBJ2-1
clone_size: -
d_call: TRBD2
v_call: TRBV10-3
cdr3_nt: TGTGCCATCTCCCTGAGGGGGACTAGCGGTTACAATGAGCAGTTCTTC
cdr3_aa: CAISLRGTSGYNEQFF

j_call: TRBJ2-2
clone_size: -
d_call: TRBD2
v_call: TRBV10-3
cdr3_nt: TGTGCCATCAGTGAGGGACTAGCGGGGTTATCCGGGGAGCTGTTTTTT
cdr3_aa: CAISEGLAGLSGELFF

j_call: TRBJ2-2
clone_size: -
d_call: -
v_call: TRBV5-6
cdr3_nt: TGTGCCAGCAGCTCGGGGGGGGAGCTGTTTTTT
cdr3_aa: CASSSGGELFF

j_call: TRBJ2-5
clone_size: -
d_call: TRBD1
v_call: TRBV4-1
cdr3_nt: TGCGCCAGCAGCCAAACTCTCGGGACAGCCCAAGAGACCCAGTACTTC
cdr3_aa: CASSQTLGTAQETQYF

j_call: TRBJ2-3
clone_size: -
d_call: TRBD2
v_call: TRBV4-2
cdr3_nt: TGTGCCAGCAGCCCGGCTAGCGGGGGCACAGATACGCAGTATTTT
cdr3_aa: CASSPASGGTDTQYF

j_call: TRBJ2-7
clone_size: -
d_call: TRBD1
v_call: TRBV7-2
cdr3_nt: TGTGCCAGCAGCTTAGCGGGACAGGCCTACGAGCAGTACTTC
cdr3_aa: CASSLAGQAYEQYF

j_call: TRBJ2-3
clone_size: -
d_call: TRBD2
v_call: TRBV5-1
cdr3_nt: TGCGCCAGCAGCGCGGGACTAGCGACAGATACGCAGTATTTT
cdr3_aa: CASSAGLATDTQYF

j_call: TRBJ1-2
clone_size: few
d_call: -
v_call: TRBV7-9
cdr3_nt: TGTGCCAGCACCACGTCGGGGGTTAACTATGGCTACACCTTC
cdr3_aa: CASTTSGVNYGYTF

j_call: TRBJ2-7
clone_size: -
d_call: TRBD2
v_call: TRBV28
cdr3_nt: TGTGCCAGCAGTTTATCGGGGGGACCCCGTTACGAGCAGTACTTC
cdr3_aa: CASSLSGGPRYEQYF

j_call: TRBJ2-7
clone_size: -
d_call: TRBD1
v_call: TRBV5-1
cdr3_nt: TGCGCCAGCAGTACCGGGACAGGGGCATTGGCGGCCTACGAGCAGTACTTC
cdr3_aa: CASSTGTGALAAYEQYF

j_call: TRBJ1-4
clone_size: -
d_call: -
v_call: TRBV5-1
cdr3_nt: TGCGCCAGCAGCGTAGGGGACTTAACAACTAATGAAAAACTGTTTTTT
cdr3_aa: CASSVGDLTTNEKLFF